This TCR beta chain is drawn from a study of blood T cell repertoires in COVID-19. Study context: The United States, Italy and Spain provided the acute and convalescent COVID-19 samples. In each case, the material was cDNA or gDNA derived from T cells, B-cell-depleted T cells, or PBMCs.

After removal of 3 bases from V and 8 bases from J, the junction contained 7 bases not matched to a gene. CDR1 and CDR2 (germline): SGHDN, FVKESK. This CDR3 region has 14 residues. Original data processing: Amplification from reference gene primers served as the basis for estimated nucleated cell counts. Repertoires were generated with immunoSEQ multiplex PCR, while TCRdb's copy carries only in-frame clones and drops some. V and J calls and clone size are as listed in that table; D and trimming were resolved from the DNA. The sample contains about 240,000 clones, more than 75% of which appear only once.

Sequenced material: peripheral blood. The rearrangement uses TRBV14 and TRBJ2-1, with 7 positions matching TRBD2. The receptor was derived from an older man with acute or convalescent COVID-19. The CDR3 nucleotides are TGTGCCAGCAGCCAGTACGGACTAGTCGATGAGCAGTTCTTC. It yields the protein CASSQYGLVDEQFF. Full variable domain (rest looked up from reference TRBV14 and TRBJ2-1): EAGVTQFPSHSVIEKGQTVTLRCDPISGHDNLYWYRRVMGKEIKFLLHFVKESKQDESGMPNNRFLAERTGGTYSTLKVQPAELEDSGVYFCASSQYGLVDEQFFGPGTRLTVL.